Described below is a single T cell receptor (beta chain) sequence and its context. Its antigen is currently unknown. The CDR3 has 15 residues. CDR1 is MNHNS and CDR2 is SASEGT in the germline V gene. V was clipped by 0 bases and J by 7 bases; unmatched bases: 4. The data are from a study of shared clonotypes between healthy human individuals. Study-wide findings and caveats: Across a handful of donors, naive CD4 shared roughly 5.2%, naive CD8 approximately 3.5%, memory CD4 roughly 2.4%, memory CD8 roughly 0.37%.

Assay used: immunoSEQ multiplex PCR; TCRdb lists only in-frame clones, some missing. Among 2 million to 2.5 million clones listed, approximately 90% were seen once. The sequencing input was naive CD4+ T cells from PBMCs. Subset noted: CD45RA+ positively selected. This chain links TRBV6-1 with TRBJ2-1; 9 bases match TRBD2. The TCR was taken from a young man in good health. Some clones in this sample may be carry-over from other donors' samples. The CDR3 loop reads CASSEASGRLNEQFF. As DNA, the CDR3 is TGTGCCAGCAGTGAAGCTAGCGGGAGATTAAATGAGCAGTTCTTC.